What follows are 15 T cell receptor beta chains derived from one specimen sequenced in a study of regulatory T cells in long-lasting Graves disease. Documented time point: newly diagnosed GD, antithyroid drugs for less than 3 months. RNA isolated from PBMCs was used to make the TCR library. HTBI primers from iRepertoire and Arm-PCR of CDR3 regions yielded the TCR beta libraries. One entry per CDR3 protein results from TCRdb running MiXCR on the multiplex PCR reads. The sample contains some 560,000 distinct CDR3 sequences, 15% to 20% of which appear only once. This sample also belongs to another study, concerning T cells in Graves' hyperthyroidism and ophthalmopathy.

The sequencing here drew on peripheral blood mononuclear cells (PBMCs), taken at new diagnosis, from a patient treated with antithyroid drugs. The source of these receptors is a woman aged 40 to 65 with Graves disease.

The CDR3 reads CASSHALAGKGETQYF. The CDR3, as DNA: TGTGCCAGCAGCCATGCACTAGCGGGCAAAGGGGAGACCCAGTACTTC. This chain links TRBV12-3 or TRBV12-4 with TRBJ2-5, with 9 bases that match TRBD2. The CDR3 spans 16 residues. J was trimmed by 5 bases and V by 6 bases; bases with no gene match: 13.

This clonotype was recorded many times. The chain joins TRBV18 to TRBJ1-1; D is ambiguous. The CDR3 has 12 amino acids. V dropped 1 base and J dropped 7 bases, with 7 bases sitting between them. From germline, CDR1 is KGHSH and CDR2 LQKENI. DNA for the CDR3: TGTGCCAGCTCACCACGGGGAGGTGAAGCTTTCTTT. Translation: CASSPRGGEAFF.

A few counts support this clonotype. The chain is built from TRBV7-9 and TRBJ2-5; 9 bases line up with TRBD2. This CDR3 is 15 amino acids long. V lost 3 bases to trimming and J lost 3 bases; unmatched junction nucleotides: 5. Germline V CDR1 and CDR2: SEHNR, FQNEAQ (reference sequence). Here the CDR3 reads CASSFRVAGEETQYF. In DNA form, the CDR3 reads TGTGCCAGCAGCTTCCGAGTAGCGGGGGAAGAGACCCAGTACTTC.

Ten or more counts support this clonotype. The chain combines TRBV27 with TRBJ1-2; TRBD1 matches 7 bases. The CDR3 is 14 residues long. Germline assignment: CDR1 MNHEY and CDR2 SMNVEV (reference sequence). J lost 2 bases, V lost 6 bases, and 6 bases had no gene match. The CDR3 reads CASRRQGDNYGYTF. CDR3 nucleotides: TGTGCCAGCAGAAGACAGGGAGACAACTATGGCTACACCTTC.

The chain has TRBV11-2 and TRBJ2-5; D gene ambiguous. In germline, CDR1 is SGHAT, CDR2 FQNNGV. The CDR3 is 15 amino acids. V gave up 5 bases and J gave up 5 bases, with 18 bases separating them. The CDR3 DNA is TGTGCCAGCAGCCTTTCCCCGGGCCCTCGGGAGACCCAGTACTTC. It translates to CASSLSPGPRETQYF.

This clonotype appeared a few times. The V call is TRBV19, the J call TRBJ1-5; a weak D match, TRBD1 (5 bases). Germline V CDR1 and CDR2: LNHDA, SQIVND (reference sequence). V gave up 7 bases and J gave up 1 base, with 14 bases separating them. This CDR3 region has 15 residues. The CDR3 spells CASNPSGGSNQPQHF. The CDR3 DNA is TGTGCCAGTAACCCCTCCGGGGGGAGCAATCAGCCCCAGCATTTT.

The V gene is TRBV6-5, the J gene TRBJ1-1; D uncertain. Trimming took 2 bases from V and 5 from J, leaving 9 bases between them. Germline-derived CDR1 and CDR2 are MNHEY and SVGAGI. CDR3 length: 13 residues. CDR3 DNA: TGTGCCAGCAGTTACCCCCAAAGAACTGAAGCTTTCTTT. This sequence encodes CASSYPQRTEAFF.

This clonotype was observed a single time. A read error is possible here, since a much larger clone lies one base away. The chain employs TRBV12-3 or TRBV12-4 and TRBJ1-5; a possible D gene is TRBD1 (5 bases). With 8 bases removed from V and 5 bases from J, the gap between germline ends came to 19 bases. This CDR3 comprises 15 residues. The CDR3: CASGIGSGVDQPQHF. The CDR3 region has the DNA TGTGCCAGCGGGATAGGGTCGGGGGTGGATCAGCCCCAGCATTTT.

In this sample, this clonotype turned up a few times. J is TRBJ1-2 and V is TRBV4-1; possible D gene TRBD1, 6 bases. Germline CDR1 and CDR2: MGHRA and YSYEKL. CDR3 length equals 13 residues. Trimming shortened V by 3 bases and J by 5 bases, and 10 bases separated the two germline ends. The CDR3 bases are TGCGCCAGCAGCCAGCCAGGGGTTTATGGCTACACCTTC. It translates to CASSQPGVYGYTF.

This chain links TRBV19 with TRBJ1-4; TRBD1 agrees at 10 bases. Germline CDR1 is LNHDA and CDR2 is SQIVND (reference sequence). The CDR3 is 17 amino acids. After removal of 7 bases from V and 8 bases from J, the junction contained 16 bases not matched to a gene. CDR3 in amino acids: CASTPGQGVATGEKLFF. CDR3 DNA sequence: TGTGCCAGTACCCCAGGACAGGGGGTCGCGACTGGGGAAAAACTGTTTTTT.

This clonotype was recorded a few times. This rearrangement joins TRBV12-3 or TRBV12-4 to TRBJ2-2, with 9 bases fitting TRBD2. J was trimmed by 7 bases and V by 6 bases; bases with no gene match: 12. The CDR3 covers 16 residues. CDR3 DNA: TGTGCCAGCAGCCCGCAGCGGGGGGCCGGGGGCGGGGAGCTGTTTTTT. Residues: CASSPQRGAGGGELFF.

This clonotype showed up many times. Here the CDR3 reads CASSDHTGNYGYTF. In nucleotides, the CDR3 is TGTGCCAGCAGCGACCATACAGGGAACTATGGCTACACCTTC. V gene TRBV7-9 combines with J gene TRBJ1-2, with D maybe TRBD1 (6 bases). Trimming pared 5 bases from V and 2 bases from J, leaving 12 bases between. Germline V gene data show CDR1 as SEHNR and CDR2 as FQNEAQ (reference sequence). This CDR3 has 14 residues.

This clonotype was observed a few times. V usage is TRBV6-1 and J usage is TRBJ2-7; a weak D match, TRBD2 (5 bases). Trimming pared 6 bases from V and 7 bases from J, leaving 13 bases between. CDR1 is MNHNS, CDR2 SASEGT, per germline. This CDR3 contains 12 residues. The CDR3 DNA follows: TGTGCCAGCAGGGCGCCGACGGGGGAGCAGTACTTC. Encoded protein: CASRAPTGEQYF.

This clonotype was seen only a few times. The chain combines TRBV14 with TRBJ1-2; D gene unclear. CDR1 is SGHDN, CDR2 FVKESK, per germline. The CDR3 contains 14 residues. V lost 0 bases and J 1 base, leaving 6 bases between the germline ends. The CDR3 reads CASSQESVNYGYTF. CDR3 bases: TGTGCCAGCAGCCAAGAGTCTGTTAACTATGGCTACACCTTC. The whole variable domain, filled in from reference TRBV14 and TRBJ1-2, reads EAGVTQFPSHSVIEKGQTVTLRCDPISGHDNLYWYRRVMGKEIKFLLHFVKESKQDESGMPNNRFLAERTGGTYSTLKVQPAELEDSGVYFCASSQESVNYGYTFGSGTRLTVV.

There are many counts of this clonotype. This chain joins TRBV18 and TRBJ2-7; D unresolved. CDR3 length: 13 residues. V lost 3 bases and J lost 5, with 11 bases in between. Germline V gene lookup returns CDR1 KGHSH and CDR2 LQKENI. The DNA of the CDR3 is TGTGCCAGCTCACCGTCGTTAAGTCACGAGCAGTACTTC. It codes for CASSPSLSHEQYF.